A single sample gave rise to the 25 T cell receptor beta chains below, sequenced in a study of blood T cell repertoires in COVID-19. Produced via immunoSEQ multiplex PCR; TCRdb's table is partial and in-frame only. The sample shows fewer than 250,000 clones, 85% to 90% of them seen only once. The sample consisted of peripheral blood. The receptors come from a human donor in a cohort sampled during active COVID-19.

The rearrangement joins TRBV19 to TRBJ2-7; 8 nucleotides line up with TRBD1. The V and J ends lost 8 bases and 7 bases, in that order; junction bases with no gene match: 7. CDR3 size: 12 residues. CDR1 LNHDA and CDR2 SQIVND come from the germline V gene (reference sequence). Here the CDR3 reads CASGDRGSEQYF. CDR3 bases: TGTGCCAGTGGTGACAGGGGATCGGAGCAGTACTTC. Full variable domain (remainder filled in from reference TRBV19 and TRBJ2-7): DGGITQSPKYLFRKEGQNVTLSCEQNLNHDAMYWYRQDPGQGLRLIYYSQIVNDFQKGDIAEGYSVSREKKESFPLTVTSAQKNPTAFYLCASGDRGSEQYFGPGTRLTVT.

This chain uses TRBV9 with TRBJ1-6, with a possible D match to TRBD1 (6 bases). V lost 0 bases and J lost 9, with 13 bases in between. This CDR3 has 15 residues. The germline gives CDR1 SGDLS, CDR2 YYNGEE. CDR3 coding DNA: TGTGCCAGCAGCGTAGGGGAGACAGGTCGTTCACCCCTCCACTTT. This codes for CASSVGETGRSPLHF.

The V gene is TRBV19, the J gene TRBJ1-6, with TRBD1 identical over 8 bases. The CDR3 totals 15 residues. Losses at the gene ends were 4 bases for V and 7 bases for J; bases not matched to a gene: 6. The V gene's germline CDR1 is LNHDA and CDR2 SQIVND (reference sequence). The CDR3 here is CASSNDRGKNSPLHF. In DNA, the CDR3 is TGTGCCAGTAGTAATGACAGGGGTAAGAATTCACCCCTCCACTTT.

The chain joins TRBV6-2 or TRBV6-3 to TRBJ1-5; D not resolved. CDR3 length: 14 amino acids. V was pared by 5 bases and J by 0 bases, with 8 bases between. Germline V gene lookup returns CDR1 MNHEY and CDR2 SVGEGT. CDR3 in DNA: TGTGCCAGCAGTCACGGTGGTAGCAATCAGCCCCAGCATTTT. This codes for CASSHGGSNQPQHF.

The rearrangement links TRBV28 to TRBJ1-2, with 10 bases lining up with TRBD1. V lost 5 bases and J lost 8; bases outside the gene matches: 14. CDR1 and CDR2 (germline): MDHEN, SYDVKM. The CDR3 has 16 amino acids. CDR3 residues: CASSPGATGQGDGYTF. CDR3 coding DNA: TGTGCCAGCAGTCCGGGTGCGACCGGACAGGGGGACGGCTACACCTTC.

The chain carries TRBV9 and TRBJ2-1; maybe TRBD2 (7 bases). Germline V gives CDR1 SGDLS, CDR2 YYNGEE. The CDR3 contains 14 residues. Trimming pared 3 bases from V and 8 bases from J, leaving 15 bases between. CDR3 coding DNA: TGTGCCAGCAGCGCCGCTCAGGGGAGGGATGAGCAGTTCTTC. It specifies CASSAAQGRDEQFF.

V usage is TRBV6-6 and J usage is TRBJ2-7; a possible D gene is TRBD1 (5 bases). V lost 5 bases, J lost 2 bases, and 10 bases lay in between. Germline-derived CDR1 and CDR2 are MNHNY and SVGAGI (reference sequence). The CDR3 has 13 residues. In DNA, the CDR3 is TGTGCCAGCAGTACCCCACAGGCCTACGAGCAGTACTTC. This gives the protein CASSTPQAYEQYF.

The chain carries TRBV5-4 and TRBJ2-2; 10 bases fit TRBD2. Germline-derived CDR1 and CDR2 are SGHNT and YYREEE (reference sequence). V lost 4 bases and J lost 6; bases outside the gene matches: 6. The CDR3 totals 15 residues. The DNA of the CDR3 is TGTGCCAGCAGCCTCACTAGCGGGGATGCCGGGGAGCTGTTTTTT. Its translation: CASSLTSGDAGELFF.

The chain employs TRBV7-8 and TRBJ2-2; 11 positions match TRBD2. Looked up from germline, CDR1 is SGHVS and CDR2 is FQNEAQ. With 7 bases clipped from V and 1 base from J, the junction kept 11 bases outside the gene matches. The CDR3 consists of 18 residues. CDR3 loop: CASTFPGLAVRNTGELFF. CDR3 nucleotide sequence: TGTGCCAGCACCTTTCCGGGACTAGCGGTCAGGAACACCGGGGAGCTGTTTTTT.

The V call is TRBV7-2, the J call TRBJ1-1; 8 positions match TRBD1. Germline assignment: CDR1 SGHTA and CDR2 FQGNSA. This CDR3 contains 14 residues. The ends lost 6 bases at V and 1 base at J; junction bases unmatched: 4. CDR3 loop: CASRLGQANTEAFF. CDR3 DNA: TGTGCCAGCAGGTTGGGACAGGCGAACACTGAAGCTTTCTTT.

The V and J genes are TRBV18 and TRBJ2-7; D may be TRBD1 (6 bases). The CDR3 runs 15 residues. Trimming stripped 1 base from V and 4 bases from J, with 14 bases between. In germline, CDR1 is KGHSH, CDR2 LQKENI. The CDR3 here is CASSPQTGLLYEQYF. CDR3 nucleotides: TGTGCCAGCTCACCACAGACAGGACTCCTATACGAGCAGTACTTC.

J is TRBJ1-6 and V is TRBV5-4; D unresolved. Germline V CDR1 and CDR2: SGHNT, YYREEE (reference sequence). The length of the CDR3 is 15 residues. The V end lost 1 base, the J end lost 6 bases, and 11 bases lay between the germline ends. The chain's CDR3 is CASSLKGGVNSPLHF. CDR3 bases: TGTGCCAGCAGCTTGAAAGGCGGGGTTAATTCACCCCTCCACTTT.

The chain combines TRBV10-3 with TRBJ2-7, with 8 bases identical to TRBD2. Germline V lookup: CDR1 ENHRY, CDR2 SYGVKD. The CDR3 length is 13 residues. V was clipped by 7 bases and J by 8 bases; unmatched bases: 10. CDR3 coding DNA: TGTGCCATCACCCCGGGACTAGATCTACAGCAGTACTTC. Its protein product is CAITPGLDLQQYF.

CDR3 coding DNA: TGTGCCAGCAGGAGCGGACTCAATAGGGGCTACACCTTC. Translation: CASRSGLNRGYTF. This chain joins TRBV7-8 and TRBJ1-2; D unresolved. CDR1 is SGHVS, CDR2 FQNEAQ, per germline. V lost 6 bases to trimming and J lost 8 bases, with 16 bases between them. This CDR3 contains 13 residues.

J is TRBJ2-7 and V is TRBV5-1, with TRBD1 matching 7 bases. V lost 0 bases, J lost 2 bases, and 5 bases stayed unmatched. This CDR3 has 15 residues. Germline V gene data show CDR1 as SGHRS and CDR2 as YFSETQ. The CDR3 region is CASSLDGQVTYEQYF. CDR3 DNA sequence: TGCGCCAGCAGCTTGGATGGACAGGTTACCTACGAGCAGTACTTC.

This clone turned up a few times. J is TRBJ1-1 and V is TRBV9; 8 bases line up with TRBD1. The CDR3 spans 13 residues. Germline assignment: CDR1 SGDLS and CDR2 YYNGEE. J was trimmed by 12 bases and V by 3 bases; bases with no gene match: 10. The CDR3 nucleotides are TGTGCCAGCAGCGGACCGCCAGGGGGCGCGTCTTTCTTT. Encoded protein: CASSGPPGGASFF.

The gene calls are TRBV2 and TRBJ1-1, with D tentatively TRBD1 (6 bases). V was pared by 6 bases and J by 1 base, with 9 bases between. From germline, CDR1 is SNHLY and CDR2 FYNNEI. The CDR3 has 13 residues. CDR3 sequence reads: CASRRGGNTEAFF. The CDR3 DNA is TGTGCCAGCAGGAGGGGGGGGAACACTGAAGCTTTCTTT. Full variable domain (rest looked up from reference TRBV2 and TRBJ1-1): EPEVTQTPSHQVTQMGQEVILRCVPISNHLYFYWYRQILGQKVEFLVSFYNNEISEKSEIFDDQFSVERPDGSNFTLKIRSTKLEDSAMYFCASRRGGNTEAFFGQGTRLTVV.

The gene calls are TRBV7-2 and TRBJ2-7; TRBD2 might be the D (6 bases). This CDR3 spans 16 amino acids. In germline, CDR1 is SGHTA, CDR2 FQGNSA. The V end lost 1 base, the J end lost 1 base, and 14 bases lay between the germline ends. The CDR3 region has the DNA TGTGCCAGCAGCTTAGATGGGAGGACGTATTCCTACGAGCAGTACTTC. Amino acid sequence: CASSLDGRTYSYEQYF.

This chain links TRBV12-3 or TRBV12-4 with TRBJ2-7; 7 bases fit TRBD1. The trim removed 5 bases at V and 4 bases at J, leaving 2 bases unmatched. The CDR3 has 12 amino acids. DNA for the CDR3: TGTGCCAGCAGTCAACAGGGGTACGAGCAGTACTTC. Protein: CASSQQGYEQYF.

The chain links TRBV2 to TRBJ1-1; 7 positions match TRBD1. This CDR3 is 12 amino acids long. The V segment lost 7 bases and the J segment 5 bases; nucleotides outside the gene matches: 4. Germline-derived CDR1 and CDR2 are SNHLY and FYNNEI. The CDR3 bases are TGTGCCAGCAACATCAGGGGGACTGAAGCTTTCTTT. This gives the protein CASNIRGTEAFF.

J is TRBJ2-3 and V is TRBV4-1; 9 bases match TRBD2. CDR3 size: 17 residues. Germline loops: CDR1 MGHRA, CDR2 YSYEKL. V shed 4 bases and J 1 base; nucleotides not matched to a gene: 9. The CDR3 DNA reads as TGCGCCAGCAGCCCGGCGGGCGGGAGGGCTCGCACAGATACGCAGTATTTT. Its translation: CASSPAGGRARTDTQYF.

This clone was recorded once. This chain uses TRBV9 with TRBJ2-5; 10 nucleotides line up with TRBD1. This CDR3 has 15 residues. The V gene end was trimmed by 2 bases and the J gene end by 5 bases; junction bases not matched to a gene: 6. CDR1 is SGDLS, CDR2 YYNGEE, per germline. CDR3 protein: CASSVDRGRGETQYF. CDR3 nucleotides: TGTGCCAGCAGCGTTGACAGGGGGCGAGGTGAGACCCAGTACTTC.

This chain uses TRBV5-1 with TRBJ2-1; the match to TRBD2 covers 8 bases. Germline CDR1 and CDR2: SGHRS and YFSETQ. The CDR3 loop spans 17 amino acids. J gave up 9 bases and V 2 bases, and 16 bases lay outside the gene matches. The CDR3 DNA is TGCGCCAGCAGCTTAGGGGCCGGGACTAGTGCGATTTCTGAGCAGTTCTTC. It is translated as CASSLGAGTSAISEQFF.

V usage is TRBV7-2 and J usage is TRBJ1-5; the D gene is possibly TRBD1 (6 bases). CDR3 length: 15 residues. Germline values: CDR1 SGHTA, CDR2 FQGNSA. V was trimmed by 5 bases and J by 2 bases, leaving 13 bases between them. The CDR3 region is CASSPGTSGNQPQHF. CDR3 sequence (DNA): TGTGCCAGCAGCCCCGGGACATCGGGCAATCAGCCCCAGCATTTT.

This chain links TRBV2 with TRBJ1-3, with unresolved D. This CDR3 region has 13 residues. The V and J ends lost 2 bases and 4 bases respectively, with 6 bases between them. CDR1 and CDR2 from the germline V gene are SNHLY and FYNNEI. The CDR3 protein is CASSEFSGNTIYF. CDR3 bases: TGTGCCAGCAGTGAATTTAGCGGAAACACCATATATTTT.